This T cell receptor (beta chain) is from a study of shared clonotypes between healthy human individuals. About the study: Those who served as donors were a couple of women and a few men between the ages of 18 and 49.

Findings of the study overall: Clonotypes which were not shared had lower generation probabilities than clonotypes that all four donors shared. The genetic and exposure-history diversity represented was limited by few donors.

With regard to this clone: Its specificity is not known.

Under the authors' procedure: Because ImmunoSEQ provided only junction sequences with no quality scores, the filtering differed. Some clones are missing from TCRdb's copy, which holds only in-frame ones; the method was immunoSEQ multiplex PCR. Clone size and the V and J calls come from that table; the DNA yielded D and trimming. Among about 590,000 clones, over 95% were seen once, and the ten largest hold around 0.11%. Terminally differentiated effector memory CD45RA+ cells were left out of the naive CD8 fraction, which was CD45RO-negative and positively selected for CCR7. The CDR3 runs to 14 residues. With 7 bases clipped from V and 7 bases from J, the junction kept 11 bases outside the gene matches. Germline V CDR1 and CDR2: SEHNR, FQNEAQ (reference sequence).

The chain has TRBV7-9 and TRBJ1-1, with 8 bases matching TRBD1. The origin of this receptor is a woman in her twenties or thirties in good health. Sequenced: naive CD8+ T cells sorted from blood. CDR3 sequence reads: CASTPARGPGEAFF. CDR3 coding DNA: TGTGCCAGCACCCCCGCCAGGGGGCCTGGTGAAGCTTTCTTT.